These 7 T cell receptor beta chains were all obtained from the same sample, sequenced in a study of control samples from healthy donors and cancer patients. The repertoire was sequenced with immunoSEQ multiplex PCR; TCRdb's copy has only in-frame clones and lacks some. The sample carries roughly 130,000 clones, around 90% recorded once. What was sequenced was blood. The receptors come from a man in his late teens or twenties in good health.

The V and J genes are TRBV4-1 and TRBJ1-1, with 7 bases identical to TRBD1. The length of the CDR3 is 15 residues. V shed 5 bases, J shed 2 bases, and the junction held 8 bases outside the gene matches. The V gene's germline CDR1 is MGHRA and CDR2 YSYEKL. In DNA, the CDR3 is TGCGCCAGCAGCGCGCGGACAGGCAATAACACTGAAGCTTTCTTT. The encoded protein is CASSARTGNNTEAFF.

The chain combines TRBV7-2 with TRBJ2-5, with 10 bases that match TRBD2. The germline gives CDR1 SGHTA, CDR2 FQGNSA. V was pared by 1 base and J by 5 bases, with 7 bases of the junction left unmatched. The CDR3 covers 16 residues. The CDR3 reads CASSLGSSGSIETQYF. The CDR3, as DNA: TGTGCCAGCAGCTTAGGTTCTAGCGGGAGTATTGAGACCCAGTACTTC.

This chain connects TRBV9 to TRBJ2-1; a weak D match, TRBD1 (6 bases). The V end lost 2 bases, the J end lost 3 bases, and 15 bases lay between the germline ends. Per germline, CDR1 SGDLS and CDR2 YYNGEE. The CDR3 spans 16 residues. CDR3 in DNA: TGTGCCAGCAGCGTCGTCGGACAGTCGAACTACAATGAGCAGTTCTTC. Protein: CASSVVGQSNYNEQFF.

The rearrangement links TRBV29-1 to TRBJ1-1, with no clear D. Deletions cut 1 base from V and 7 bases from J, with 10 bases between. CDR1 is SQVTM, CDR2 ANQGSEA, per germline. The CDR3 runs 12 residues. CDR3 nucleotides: TGCAGCGTTGAAGTCTCGGATCTTGAAGCTTTCTTT. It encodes CSVEVSDLEAFF.

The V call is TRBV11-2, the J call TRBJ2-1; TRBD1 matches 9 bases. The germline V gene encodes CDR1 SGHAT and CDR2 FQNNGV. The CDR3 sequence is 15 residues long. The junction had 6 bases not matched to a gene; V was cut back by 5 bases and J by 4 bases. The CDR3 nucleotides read TGTGCCAGCAGCCCCGGACAGGGGCGGTACAATGAGCAGTTCTTC. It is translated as CASSPGQGRYNEQFF. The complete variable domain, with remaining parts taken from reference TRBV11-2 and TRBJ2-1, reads EAGVAQSPRYKIIEKRQSVAFWCNPISGHATLYWYQQILGQGPKLLIQFQNNGVVDDSQLPKDRFSAERLKGVDSTLKIQPAKLEDSAVYLCASSPGQGRYNEQFFGPGTRLTVL.

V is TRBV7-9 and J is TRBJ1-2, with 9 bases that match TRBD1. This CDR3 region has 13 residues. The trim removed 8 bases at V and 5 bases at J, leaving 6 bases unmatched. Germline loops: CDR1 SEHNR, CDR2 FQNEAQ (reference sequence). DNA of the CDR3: TGTGCCAGCGGTTTACAGGGGGCGTATGGCTACACCTTC. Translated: CASGLQGAYGYTF.

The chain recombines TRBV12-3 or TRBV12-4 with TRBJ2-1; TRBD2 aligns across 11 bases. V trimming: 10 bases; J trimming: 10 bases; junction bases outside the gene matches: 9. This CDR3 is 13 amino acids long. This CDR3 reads CATRTSGRGEQFF. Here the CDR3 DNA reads TGTGCCACCCGGACTAGCGGGCGGGGAGAGCAGTTCTTC.